These 14 T cell receptor beta chains share one sample of origin, sequenced in a study of CD8+CD57+ T cells in acquired aplastic anemia. Genomic DNA templated the TCR beta VDJ and CDR3 profiling. MiXCR was run by TCRdb on the reads, yielding one entry per CDR3 protein. The table lists some 200,000 distinct CDR3 sequences, roughly 45% of them singletons, with about 20% in the top ten. The patients chosen for sequencing had shown expansion of CD8+CD57+ cells (detected by flow cytometry). The sample taken for sequencing was sorted CD4+, CD8+, or CD8+CD57+ T cells (not recorded which) from PBMCs. The receptors were gathered from a human donor with aplastic anemia.

The genes are TRBV24-1 and TRBJ2-1, with no clear D. The germline V gene encodes CDR1 KGHDR and CDR2 SFDVKD. CDR3 length equals 11 residues. V shed 6 bases and J shed 3 bases, with 2 bases lying between them. The CDR3 coding sequence is TGTGCCACCAGTAGCTACAATGAGCAGTTCTTC. It encodes CATSSYNEQFF.

This clonotype was observed at least ten times. V and J are TRBV7-2 and TRBJ2-4, with D possibly being TRBD1 (5 bases). This CDR3 spans 15 amino acids. Trimming shortened V by 5 bases and J by 3 bases, and 14 bases separated the two germline ends. From germline, CDR1 is SGHTA and CDR2 FQGNSA. The CDR3 bases are TGTGCCAGCAGCCTCAGGGAAGTCGGCAAAAACATTCAGTACTTC. Translation: CASSLREVGKNIQYF.

This clonotype has at least ten counts. The chain combines TRBV20-1 with TRBJ1-1; possible D gene TRBD1, 6 bases. The germline V gene has CDR1 DFQATT and CDR2 SNEGSKA (reference sequence). The CDR3 length is 14 residues. V was trimmed by 1 base and J by 2 bases, leaving 11 bases between them. CDR3 nucleotide sequence: TGCAGTGCTAGAGCGGGGGCTTCCAACACTGAAGCTTTCTTT. It is translated as CSARAGASNTEAFF.

The CDR3: CASSPRASNRETQYF. The DNA for the CDR3 is TGTGCCAGCAGCCCCCGGGCCTCTAACAGAGAGACCCAGTACTTC. This chain joins TRBV3-1 and TRBJ2-5; D ambiguous. The length of the CDR3 is 15 residues. Germline values: CDR1 LGHDT, CDR2 YNNKEL (reference sequence). The germline V and J ends were trimmed by 4 bases and 4 bases, with 16 bases remaining between them.

This clonotype was found a few times. The rearrangement uses TRBV3-1 and TRBJ2-2; 7 bases match TRBD1. The germline gives CDR1 LGHDT, CDR2 YNNKEL (reference sequence). There are 16 residues in the CDR3. V lost 2 bases and J lost 1; bases outside the gene matches: 4. In nucleotides, the CDR3 is TGTGCCAGCAGCCAATCCAGGACAGGGAACACCGGGGAGCTGTTTTTT. Protein: CASSQSRTGNTGELFF.

This rearrangement joins TRBV2 to TRBJ1-1, with D unresolved. V lost 3 bases to trimming and J lost 0 bases, with 8 bases between them. The CDR3 is 14 amino acids. Looked up from germline, CDR1 is SNHLY and CDR2 is FYNNEI. In DNA, the CDR3 is TGTGCCAGCAGTGAGGCAGTCATGAACACTGAAGCTTTCTTT. Translated: CASSEAVMNTEAFF. The whole variable domain, filled in from reference TRBV2 and TRBJ1-1, reads EPEVTQTPSHQVTQMGQEVILRCVPISNHLYFYWYRQILGQKVEFLVSFYNNEISEKSEIFDDQFSVERPDGSNFTLKIRSTKLEDSAMYFCASSEAVMNTEAFFGQGTRLTVV.

The J gene is TRBJ1-2, the V gene TRBV20-1; D may be TRBD1 (5 bases). From germline, CDR1 is DFQATT and CDR2 SNEGSKA (reference sequence). V lost 5 bases and J 4 bases, leaving 8 bases between the germline ends. This CDR3 contains 11 residues. Here the CDR3 reads CSAQGSYGYTF. Here the CDR3 DNA reads TGCAGTGCTCAGGGATCCTATGGCTACACCTTC.

This clonotype appeared a single time. The J gene is TRBJ1-6, the V gene TRBV2, with D unclear. The CDR3 runs to 17 residues. The V end was cut by 2 bases, the J end by 9 bases, with 20 bases between. Germline-derived CDR1 and CDR2 are SNHLY and FYNNEI. This CDR3 reads CASSETWGIDLSSPLHF. The CDR3 bases are TGTGCCAGCAGTGAAACGTGGGGTATTGATCTTTCTTCACCCCTCCACTTT.

CDR3 bases: TGTGCCAGTAGTACCGGGAAGGGGGCCTCCTACGAGCAGTACTTC. Translating gives CASSTGKGASYEQYF. The chain carries TRBV19 and TRBJ2-7; TRBD1 matches 7 bases. The CDR3 runs to 15 residues. In germline, CDR1 is LNHDA, CDR2 SQIVND (reference sequence). V was clipped by 4 bases and J by 0 bases; unmatched bases: 6. Based on the CDR3 plus reference TRBV19 and TRBJ2-7, the full variable domain is DGGITQSPKYLFRKEGQNVTLSCEQNLNHDAMYWYRQDPGQGLRLIYYSQIVNDFQKGDIAEGYSVSREKKESFPLTVTSAQKNPTAFYLCASSTGKGASYEQYFGPGTRLTVT.

The chain uses TRBV7-2 and TRBJ2-2, with 8 bases lining up with TRBD1. V shed 4 bases and J 1 base; nucleotides not matched to a gene: 2. Germline values: CDR1 SGHTA, CDR2 FQGNSA. The CDR3 spans 15 residues. The CDR3 spells CASSYGQGNTGELFF. The CDR3 DNA follows: TGTGCCAGCAGCTACGGACAGGGGAACACCGGGGAGCTGTTTTTT.

This clonotype was observed at least ten times. J is TRBJ1-5 and V is TRBV2; possibly TRBD1 for D (6 bases). Trimming took 5 bases from V and 0 from J, leaving 17 bases between them. CDR1 SNHLY and CDR2 FYNNEI come from the germline V gene. CDR3 length: 17 amino acids. The CDR3 spells CASSPSGGRYSNQPQHF. CDR3 bases: TGTGCCAGCAGTCCCTCGGGGGGCAGGTATAGCAATCAGCCCCAGCATTTT.

This chain links TRBV6-5 with TRBJ2-3; 12 bases map to TRBD2. CDR3 length: 18 amino acids. Losses at the gene ends were 6 bases for V and 4 bases for J; bases not matched to a gene: 14. Germline V gives CDR1 MNHEY, CDR2 SVGAGI. The CDR3 DNA reads TGTGCCAGCAGCCGGGGAAGGCTAGCGGGGGGGGAGGCAGATACGCAGTATTTT. Its protein is CASSRGRLAGGEADTQYF.

This clonotype was detected only once. This chain joins TRBV25-1 and TRBJ1-6; D is unresolved. This CDR3 spans 15 amino acids. Germline V CDR1 and CDR2: MGHDK, SYGVNS. The V and J ends lost 2 bases and 9 bases respectively, with 14 bases between them. CDR3 nucleotides: TGTGCCAGCAGTGAACTGGACCCCCGACTTTCACCCCTCCACTTT. Translation: CASSELDPRLSPLHF.

This clonotype was seen at least ten times. The J gene is TRBJ1-2, the V gene TRBV7-2, with 7 positions matching TRBD1. This CDR3 comprises 13 residues. V was pared by 5 bases and J by 7 bases, with 7 bases of the junction left unmatched. Germline V gene sequence: CDR1 SGHTA, CDR2 FQGNSA. CDR3 sequence: CASSPATGSGYTF. The CDR3 DNA reads TGTGCCAGCAGCCCAGCGACAGGGTCTGGCTACACCTTC.